Listed below are T cell receptor beta chains from one sample, sequenced in a study of cytomegalovirus exposure and HLA in healthy donors. Clones were sequenced by immunoSEQ multiplex PCR, and TCRdb holds only the in-frame ones, with some missing. The sample includes more than 250,000 clones, roughly 88% of them seen just once. The sequenced sample was PBMCs. These receptors were taken from a woman aged 25 to 39 in good health and CMV-seronegative. Both conserved end residues are trimmed from each CDR3.

V gene: TRBV6-1; J gene: TRBJ1-1; CDR3 protein: ASSEFWDRGVTEAF
V gene: TRBV4-3; J gene: TRBJ2-5; CDR3 protein: ASSQHTGQETQY
V gene: TRBV19; J gene: TRBJ1-3; CDR3 protein: ASSRTYRSSGNTIY
V gene: TRBV27; J gene: TRBJ1-2; CDR3 protein: ASSPMGTSYGYT
V gene: TRBV19; J gene: TRBJ2-2; CDR3 protein: ASSPWVGQENTGELF
V gene: TRBV19; J gene: TRBJ2-7; CDR3 protein: ASNGRTSGNYEQY
V gene: TRBV29-1; J gene: TRBJ2-3; CDR3 protein: SVEVGRLAGVVDTQY
V gene: TRBV25-1; J gene: TRBJ1-4; CDR3 protein: ASSAGTGNEKLF
V gene: TRBV5-6; J gene: TRBJ2-7; CDR3 protein: ASSPNRDPSHEQY
V gene: TRBV6-5; J gene: TRBJ2-7; CDR3 protein: ASSYKPGRTSYEQY
V gene: TRBV7-8; J gene: TRBJ1-4; CDR3 protein: ASSRTTTNEKLF
V gene: TRBV25-1; J gene: TRBJ1-1; CDR3 protein: ASSDRLQAF
V gene: TRBV27; J gene: TRBJ2-7; CDR3 protein: ASSLTGQGGYEQY
V gene: TRBV7-6; J gene: TRBJ2-1; CDR3 protein: ASSPSLAGNEQF
V gene: TRBV5-1; J gene: TRBJ2-1; CDR3 protein: ASSLYAGTSGSNEQF
V gene: TRBV27; J gene: TRBJ2-5; CDR3 protein: ASSLDLETQY
V gene: TRBV28; J gene: TRBJ2-7; CDR3 protein: ASSFRVNEQY
V gene: TRBV4-2; J gene: TRBJ2-7; CDR3 protein: ASSQATQGSYEQY
V gene: TRBV7-8; J gene: TRBJ1-4; CDR3 protein: ASTPRGGIREKLF
V gene: TRBV18; J gene: TRBJ2-3; CDR3 protein: ASSPPLSGFGPQDTQY
V gene: TRBV4-3; J gene: TRBJ1-1; CDR3 protein: ASSQDPPEGLNTEAF
V gene: TRBV5-1; J gene: TRBJ2-7; CDR3 protein: ASSYRGRQYEQY
V gene: TRBV9; J gene: TRBJ1-4; CDR3 protein: ASSVDGTGNEKLF
V gene: TRBV28; J gene: TRBJ2-7; CDR3 protein: ASLSGTGRYEQY
V gene: TRBV7-6; J gene: TRBJ2-3; CDR3 protein: ASSRLGPQDTQY
V gene: TRBV28; J gene: TRBJ2-7; CDR3 protein: ASPPPGGRAYEQY
V gene: TRBV27; J gene: TRBJ2-7; CDR3 protein: ASRPTGGAQVLSFGYEQY
V gene: TRBV28; J gene: TRBJ2-5; CDR3 protein: ASSLGDRMLETQY
V gene: TRBV6-5; J gene: TRBJ1-4; CDR3 protein: ASKGQGYGKLF
V gene: TRBV6-5; J gene: TRBJ2-7; CDR3 protein: ASQTRGGSYEQY
V gene: TRBV29-1; J gene: TRBJ2-2; CDR3 protein: STPGPSAGELF
V gene: TRBV7-9; J gene: TRBJ2-1; CDR3 protein: ASSLVLPNEQF
V gene: TRBV7-6; J gene: TRBJ2-2; CDR3 protein: ASSFASTGANTGELF
V gene: TRBV2; J gene: TRBJ1-1; CDR3 protein: ASSESRTGETF
V gene: TRBV2; J gene: TRBJ1-2; CDR3 protein: ASRTGDYGYT
V gene: TRBV2; J gene: TRBJ1-1; CDR3 protein: ASSEFTEAF
V gene: TRBV7-2; J gene: TRBJ2-7; CDR3 protein: ASSSTGQGLPYEQY
V gene: TRBV7-9; J gene: TRBJ1-1; CDR3 protein: ASSLKGQGEAF
V gene: TRBV11-2; J gene: TRBJ2-7; CDR3 protein: ASSLVSSGHEQY
V gene: TRBV5-4; J gene: TRBJ2-2; CDR3 protein: ASSLELVNTGELF
V gene: TRBV7-9; J gene: TRBJ2-5; CDR3 protein: ASSAPSAGQETQY
V gene: TRBV19; J gene: TRBJ1-4; CDR3 protein: ASSTLNQGMVEKLF
V gene: TRBV9; J gene: TRBJ2-3; CDR3 protein: ASSSRPGGGTDTQY
V gene: TRBV30; J gene: TRBJ2-2; CDR3 protein: ACGLDGELF
V gene: TRBV4-2; J gene: TRBJ2-1; CDR3 protein: ASSLAGDHNEQF
V gene: TRBV18; J gene: TRBJ2-1; CDR3 protein: ASSPRTSGTRTYNEQF
V gene: TRBV9; J gene: TRBJ2-5; CDR3 protein: ASSVGSAWDETQY
V gene: TRBV19; J gene: TRBJ1-1; CDR3 protein: ASSPTDRATEAF
V gene: TRBV4-3; J gene: TRBJ2-7; CDR3 protein: ASSHLSGQGTYEQY
V gene: TRBV6-5; J gene: TRBJ2-2; CDR3 protein: ASRPLAGGELF
V gene: TRBV5-4; J gene: TRBJ2-4; CDR3 protein: ASSGELAKNIQY